The rows below give T cell receptor beta chains drawn from one sample of a study of CD8+ T cells in alopecia areata. Clones were read by immunoSEQ multiplex PCR, and TCRdb kept only the in-frame ones, dropping some. The repertoire has about 130,000 clones, about 60% of them found once; the top ten carry roughly 6.5%. The sample consisted of CD4+ T cells sorted from blood, taken at week 0. These receptors came from a human donor with alopecia areata. CDR3s include the opening cysteine and the closing phenylalanine or tryptophan. A D gene is named only where the DNA matches it firmly. Clone size is given for some rows only: seen once, a few or many times, or a class if the clone is expanded.

D gene: TRBD1; J gene: TRBJ1-2; clone size: few; V gene: TRBV30; CDR3 protein: CAWTRQQGAWGYTF; CDR3 DNA: TGTGCCTGGACCCGGCAACAGGGGGCTTGGGGCTACACCTTC
D gene: TRBD1; J gene: TRBJ2-7; clone size: few; V gene: TRBV11-2; CDR3 protein: CASSLGPRDRGKEQYF; CDR3 DNA: TGTGCCAGCAGCTTAGGTCCGCGGGACAGGGGGAAAGAGCAGTACTTC
D gene: TRBD2; J gene: TRBJ2-3; clone size: NA; V gene: TRBV29-1; CDR3 protein: CSVARTSGQQYF; CDR3 DNA: TGCAGCGTCGCCAGGACTAGCGGGCAGCAGTATTTT
D gene: NA; J gene: TRBJ1-6; clone size: NA; V gene: TRBV4-1; CDR3 protein: CASNDLFGPLHF; CDR3 DNA: TGCGCCAGCAACGACCTCTTCGGGCCCCTCCACTTT
D gene: TRBD2; J gene: TRBJ2-1; clone size: NA; V gene: TRBV4-2; CDR3 protein: CASMMGGTSGHNEQFF; CDR3 DNA: TGTGCCAGCATGATGGGGGGGACTAGCGGACACAATGAGCAGTTCTTC
D gene: TRBD2; J gene: TRBJ2-3; clone size: NA; V gene: TRBV29-1; CDR3 protein: CSVGTSSTDTQYF; CDR3 DNA: TGCAGCGTCGGGACTAGCAGCACAGATACGCAGTATTTT
D gene: TRBD1; J gene: TRBJ2-5; clone size: few; V gene: TRBV7-2; CDR3 protein: CASSFSAGTGGSVYF; CDR3 DNA: TGTGCCAGCAGCTTTTCCGCCGGGACAGGGGGCTCGGTGTACTTC
D gene: NA; J gene: TRBJ1-6; clone size: once; V gene: TRBV2; CDR3 protein: CASSPTSRDSPLHF; CDR3 DNA: TGTGCCAGCAGTCCCACATCCCGGGATTCACCCCTCCACTTT
D gene: TRBD2; J gene: TRBJ2-5; clone size: few; V gene: TRBV7-2; CDR3 protein: CASCMAGEKTQYF; CDR3 DNA: TGTGCCAGCTGCATGGCGGGGGAGAAGACCCAGTACTTC
D gene: NA; J gene: TRBJ1-2; clone size: NA; V gene: TRBV9; CDR3 protein: CASSLGRNYGYTF; CDR3 DNA: TGTGCCAGCAGTTTGGGCAGGAACTATGGCTACACCTTC
D gene: TRBD2; J gene: TRBJ2-5; clone size: NA; V gene: TRBV7-2; CDR3 protein: CASSGGGTQETQYF; CDR3 DNA: TGTGCCAGCAGTGGGGGGGGTACCCAAGAGACCCAGTACTTC
D gene: TRBD1; J gene: TRBJ2-7; clone size: NA; V gene: TRBV29-1; CDR3 protein: CSVGDRVGEQYF; CDR3 DNA: TGCAGCGTCGGGGACAGGGTGGGCGAGCAGTACTTC
D gene: TRBD1; J gene: TRBJ2-7; clone size: few; V gene: TRBV29-1; CDR3 protein: CSVSMGQGLYEQYF; CDR3 DNA: TGCAGCGTTTCTATGGGACAGGGGCTCTACGAGCAGTACTTC
D gene: TRBD1; J gene: TRBJ2-3; clone size: NA; V gene: TRBV5-1; CDR3 protein: CASSQNRGRDTQYF; CDR3 DNA: TGCGCCAGCAGCCAAAACAGGGGGCGGGATACGCAGTATTTT
D gene: NA; J gene: TRBJ1-1; clone size: NA; V gene: TRBV5-1; CDR3 protein: CASSSSTRGDTEAFF; CDR3 DNA: TGCGCCAGCAGCTCTTCGACACGGGGGGACACTGAAGCTTTCTTT
D gene: NA; J gene: TRBJ1-6; clone size: NA; V gene: TRBV9; CDR3 protein: CASSVGWANSPLHF; CDR3 DNA: TGTGCCAGCAGCGTAGGCTGGGCGAATTCACCCCTCCACTTT
D gene: NA; J gene: TRBJ1-5; clone size: NA; V gene: TRBV30; CDR3 protein: CAWSPSAGSQPQHF; CDR3 DNA: TGTGCCTGGTCCCCTTCGGCAGGGAGTCAGCCCCAGCATTTT
D gene: NA; J gene: TRBJ2-1; clone size: NA; V gene: TRBV6-1; CDR3 protein: CASSVARGTSYNEQFF; CDR3 DNA: TGTGCCAGCAGTGTGGCAAGGGGGACCTCCTACAATGAGCAGTTCTTC
D gene: NA; J gene: TRBJ1-6; clone size: NA; V gene: TRBV5-1; CDR3 protein: CASSLNPSSSNSPLHF; CDR3 DNA: TGCGCCAGCAGCTTGAACCCGAGTTCTTCCAATTCACCCCTCCACTTT
D gene: TRBD1; J gene: TRBJ2-6; clone size: NA; V gene: TRBV27; CDR3 protein: CASSLKAPGQGSNGANVLTF; CDR3 DNA: TGTGCCAGCAGTTTAAAGGCACCGGGACAGGGGTCTAATGGGGCCAACGTCCTGACTTTC
D gene: TRBD1; J gene: TRBJ2-5; clone size: NA; V gene: TRBV4-3; CDR3 protein: CASSHGQGQETQYF; CDR3 DNA: TGCGCCAGCAGCCACGGACAGGGGCAAGAGACCCAGTACTTC
D gene: NA; J gene: TRBJ1-4; clone size: few; V gene: TRBV6-6; CDR3 protein: CASSSHATNEKLFF; CDR3 DNA: TGTGCCAGCAGTTCACATGCAACTAATGAAAAACTGTTTTTT
D gene: NA; J gene: TRBJ2-3; clone size: NA; V gene: TRBV30; CDR3 protein: CAWSTPGSDTQYF; CDR3 DNA: TGTGCCTGGAGTACCCCAGGGTCGGATACGCAGTATTTT
D gene: NA; J gene: TRBJ2-2; clone size: few; V gene: TRBV7-3; CDR3 protein: CASSLKGNGELFF; CDR3 DNA: TGTGCCAGCAGCTTAAAGGGTAACGGGGAGCTGTTTTTT
D gene: NA; J gene: TRBJ2-2; clone size: NA; V gene: TRBV5-4; CDR3 protein: CASSPIYTGELFF; CDR3 DNA: TGTGCCAGCAGCCCTATTTACACCGGGGAGCTGTTTTTT
D gene: NA; J gene: TRBJ1-2; clone size: NA; V gene: TRBV6-5; CDR3 protein: CASSYRSGKVYGYTF; CDR3 DNA: TGTGCCAGCAGTTACAGGTCAGGGAAAGTCTATGGCTACACCTTC
D gene: NA; J gene: TRBJ1-2; clone size: NA; V gene: TRBV27; CDR3 protein: CASSLSRVAYGYTF; CDR3 DNA: TGTGCCAGCAGTTTATCCCGGGTAGCCTATGGCTACACCTTC
D gene: NA; J gene: TRBJ1-3; clone size: NA; V gene: TRBV6-5; CDR3 protein: CASRRDRRGNTIYF; CDR3 DNA: TGTGCCAGCAGACGGGACCGGCGGGGAAACACCATATATTTT
D gene: TRBD2; J gene: TRBJ2-3; clone size: NA; V gene: TRBV7-9; CDR3 protein: CASSFTSGTQYF; CDR3 DNA: TGTGCCAGCAGCTTTACTAGCGGGACGCAGTATTTT
D gene: NA; J gene: TRBJ1-2; clone size: NA; V gene: TRBV27; CDR3 protein: CASSLRTDNYGYTF; CDR3 DNA: TGTGCCAGCAGTTTAAGGACAGACAACTATGGCTACACCTTC
D gene: TRBD2; J gene: TRBJ2-1; clone size: NA; V gene: TRBV13; CDR3 protein: CASSLRLASGLSYNEQFF; CDR3 DNA: TGTGCCAGCAGCTTACGCCTGGCTAGCGGGCTCTCCTACAATGAGCAGTTCTTC
D gene: TRBD1; J gene: TRBJ2-3; clone size: NA; V gene: TRBV29-1; CDR3 protein: CSVELQGGDTQYF; CDR3 DNA: TGCAGCGTTGAACTACAGGGGGGAGATACGCAGTATTTT
D gene: TRBD2; J gene: TRBJ2-5; clone size: few; V gene: TRBV5-1; CDR3 protein: CASSLLAGGQETQYF; CDR3 DNA: TGCGCCAGCAGCTTGCTAGCGGGGGGACAAGAGACCCAGTACTTC
D gene: NA; J gene: TRBJ2-3; clone size: NA; V gene: TRBV6-6; CDR3 protein: CASSPLAGLDTQYF; CDR3 DNA: TGTGCCAGCAGTCCCCTGGCGGGGCTAGATACGCAGTATTTT
D gene: TRBD1; J gene: TRBJ2-3; clone size: few; V gene: TRBV10-3; CDR3 protein: CAISHLAGTDYTDTQYF; CDR3 DNA: TGTGCCATCAGCCATCTTGCCGGGACAGACTACACAGATACGCAGTATTTT
D gene: NA; J gene: TRBJ1-4; clone size: NA; V gene: TRBV30; CDR3 protein: CALWGGGEKLFF; CDR3 DNA: TGTGCCTTGTGGGGTGGGGGCGAAAAACTGTTTTTT
D gene: NA; J gene: TRBJ1-5; clone size: few; V gene: TRBV29-1; CDR3 protein: CSVATGSNQPQHF; CDR3 DNA: TGCAGCGTCGCGACCGGGAGCAATCAGCCCCAGCATTTT
D gene: NA; J gene: TRBJ1-2; clone size: few; V gene: TRBV29-1; CDR3 protein: CSVEGDWNYGYTF; CDR3 DNA: TGCAGCGTTGAGGGAGACTGGAACTATGGCTACACCTTC
D gene: NA; J gene: TRBJ2-5; clone size: NA; V gene: TRBV5-1; CDR3 protein: CASSLLNSAEETQYF; CDR3 DNA: TGCGCCAGCAGCTTACTAAACAGCGCGGAAGAGACCCAGTACTTC
D gene: TRBD2; J gene: TRBJ2-3; clone size: NA; V gene: TRBV5-1; CDR3 protein: CASSLLAGASTDTQYF; CDR3 DNA: TGCGCCAGCAGCTTACTAGCGGGGGCTAGCACAGATACGCAGTATTTT
D gene: NA; J gene: TRBJ2-4; clone size: few; V gene: TRBV25-1; CDR3 protein: CASSGGNIQYF; CDR3 DNA: TGTGCCAGCAGTGGTGGAAACATTCAGTACTTC